What follows are 21 T cell receptor beta chains derived from one specimen sequenced in a study of blood T cell repertoires in COVID-19. Sequenced by immunoSEQ multiplex PCR; TCRdb stores in-frame clones only, minus some. The sample yields more than 85,000 clones, 75% to 90% seen once. Sample: peripheral blood. These TCRs come from a woman aged 45-65 years with COVID-19, enrolled during active disease.

This chain uses TRBV9 with TRBJ1-1; D perhaps matches TRBD1 (5 bases). The V end was cut by 0 bases, the J end by 3 bases, with 12 bases between. The CDR3 sequence is 15 residues long. Per the germline V gene, CDR1 is SGDLS and CDR2 is YYNGEE. The CDR3 protein is CASSVEGDYYTEAFF. In DNA form, the CDR3 reads TGTGCCAGCAGCGTAGAAGGGGATTATTACACTGAAGCTTTCTTT.

The rearrangement uses TRBV11-2 and TRBJ1-6; D ambiguous. Trimming stripped 6 bases from V and 7 bases from J, with 13 bases between. The CDR3 has 14 amino acids. Germline V gene data show CDR1 as SGHAT and CDR2 as FQNNGV. The CDR3 here is CASSVATGNSPLHF. For the CDR3, the DNA is TGTGCCAGCAGTGTCGCCACGGGGAATTCACCCCTCCACTTT.

The rearrangement links TRBV28 to TRBJ1-1, with D possibly TRBD1 on 5 matching bases. CDR3 length: 15 residues. The V end was cut by 3 bases, the J end by 0 bases, with 11 bases between. Germline CDR1 is MDHEN and CDR2 is SYDVKM. CDR3 region: CASSLRDRLNTEAFF. Written as DNA, the CDR3 is TGTGCCAGCAGTTTGAGAGACAGATTGAACACTGAAGCTTTCTTT.

For this clone: Distinct nucleotide sequences in the sample also encode this CDR3. The chain has TRBV30 and TRBJ1-3, with D perhaps matching TRBD1 (6 bases). Trimming removed 2 bases at V and 2 bases at J, with 7 bases between. The CDR3 covers 13 residues. Per germline, CDR1 GTSNPN and CDR2 SVGIG (reference sequence). The CDR3 region is CAWSPGAGNTIYF. The CDR3 DNA is TGTGCCTGGAGTCCAGGGGCTGGAAACACCATATATTTT.

The chain employs TRBV7-2 and TRBJ2-7; 9 bases are a match to TRBD1. The CDR3 runs to 15 residues. The germline V gene encodes CDR1 SGHTA and CDR2 FQGNSA. J was trimmed by 2 bases and V by 5 bases; bases with no gene match: 7. For the CDR3, the DNA is TGTGCCAGCAGCCCAGGGGGACAGGGTACCTACGAGCAGTACTTC. Its protein is CASSPGGQGTYEQYF.

The chain is built from TRBV10-1 and TRBJ2-3; 9 bases fit TRBD1. The CDR3 has 15 residues. From germline, CDR1 is WNHNN and CDR2 SYGVQD (reference sequence). The V and J ends lost 6 bases and 4 bases, in that order; junction bases with no gene match: 8. CDR3 sequence reads: CASRNRGPRADTQYF. CDR3 nucleotides: TGCGCCAGCAGAAACAGGGGGCCCCGGGCAGATACGCAGTATTTT.

The rearrangement uses TRBV20-1 and TRBJ1-5, with D unclear. The CDR3 loop spans 11 amino acids. V was trimmed by 1 base and J by 10 bases, leaving 8 bases between them. Per the germline V gene, CDR1 is DFQATT and CDR2 is SNEGSKA (reference sequence). The CDR3 protein is CSARVGKPQHF. CDR3 coding DNA: TGCAGTGCTAGAGTCGGGAAACCCCAGCATTTT.

This chain connects TRBV6-1 to TRBJ1-1, with D possibly matching TRBD1 (6 bases). From germline, CDR1 is MNHNS and CDR2 SASEGT. The CDR3 is made up of 13 amino acids. Trimming left V 5 bases short and J 3 bases short, with 10 bases between. CDR3 protein: CASSWGRDTEAFF. CDR3 sequence (DNA): TGTGCCAGCAGTTGGGGGCGCGACACTGAAGCTTTCTTT.

Worth noting for this clone: Relative to the germline gene, one junction end is altered; a read error may explain this. The genes are TRBV7-2 and TRBJ2-3, with D possibly being TRBD1 (6 bases). CDR1 and CDR2 from the germline V gene are SGHTA and FQGNSA. The CDR3 runs to 15 residues. The CDR3 DNA sequence: TGTGCCAGCAGCTTAGCGCTAGATAACAGGGCCCCAAGGGATTTT. This encodes CASSLALDNRAPRDF.

The genes are TRBV19 and TRBJ2-7, with 14 nucleotides matching TRBD2. The CDR3 is made up of 15 amino acids. Germline-derived CDR1 and CDR2 are LNHDA and SQIVND (reference sequence). Unmatched junction bases numbered 2, after V lost 5 bases and J lost 2 bases. The DNA of the CDR3 is TGTGCCAGTAGTTTGACTAGCGGGGGGGCCTACGAGCAGTACTTC. Translated, it gives CASSLTSGGAYEQYF.

The CDR3 DNA follows: TGTGCCAGCAGCTTAATTAGCGGGGAAAATGAGCAGTTCTTC. It specifies CASSLISGENEQFF. The genes are TRBV11-3 and TRBJ2-1, with 8 bases matching TRBD2. V shed 2 bases, J shed 7 bases, and the junction held 4 bases outside the gene matches. Germline-derived CDR1 and CDR2 are SGHNT and YENEEA. This CDR3 is 14 amino acids long.

The J gene is TRBJ1-2, the V gene TRBV7-9; 10 bases map to TRBD1. CDR1 and CDR2 (germline): SEHNR, FQNEAQ (reference sequence). J gave up 4 bases and V 5 bases, and 10 bases lay outside the gene matches. This CDR3 region has 16 residues. The CDR3 loop is CASSAGQGSGFYGYTF. The CDR3 region has the DNA TGTGCCAGCAGCGCGGGACAGGGGTCAGGCTTCTATGGCTACACCTTC.

This sequence joins TRBV9 and TRBJ1-3; D possibly corresponds to TRBD1 (5 bases). This CDR3 has 16 amino acids. Trimming left V 4 bases short and J 0 bases short, with 14 bases between. The V gene's germline CDR1 is SGDLS and CDR2 YYNGEE. CDR3 region: CASSRETGDSGNTIYF. CDR3 DNA: TGTGCCAGCAGCCGAGAAACAGGAGACTCTGGAAACACCATATATTTT.

This clone appeared once. This chain uses TRBV3-1 (or the pseudogene TRBV3-2) with TRBJ2-1, with D perhaps matching TRBD2 (6 bases). Trimming cost V 6 bases and J 3 bases, with 15 bases left between them. CDR3 size: 15 residues. Germline CDR1 is LGHDT and CDR2 is YNNKEL (reference sequence). Here the CDR3 DNA reads TGTGCCAGCAGGCGTCTAGCGTTCCGCTACAATGAGCAGTTCTTC. Its protein is CASRRLAFRYNEQFF.

The V and J genes are TRBV7-6 and TRBJ2-1; 8 nucleotides align to TRBD2. Germline V gene sequence: CDR1 SGHVS, CDR2 FNYEAQ. This CDR3 contains 16 residues. The V and J ends lost 4 bases and 1 base, in that order; junction bases with no gene match: 6. CDR3 sequence (DNA): TGTGCCAGCAGCTGGGGCGGGGGGTTATCCTACAATGAGCAGTTCTTC. It yields the protein CASSWGGGLSYNEQFF.

The V call is TRBV6-2 or TRBV6-3, the J call TRBJ2-4; TRBD2 matches at 7 bases. CDR1 is MNHEY and CDR2 is SVGEGT in the germline V gene. V lost 6 bases to trimming and J lost 6 bases; unmatched junction nucleotides: 5. This CDR3 comprises 13 residues. CDR3 in DNA: TGTGCCAGCAGGCCTAGCGGACTAAACATTCAGTACTTC. This gives the protein CASRPSGLNIQYF.

The rearrangement uses TRBV19 and TRBJ2-1; a possible D gene is TRBD2 (6 bases). The ends were cut back, 4 bases at V and 2 bases at J, with 12 bases in the middle. CDR3 length equals 15 residues. Germline assignment: CDR1 LNHDA and CDR2 SQIVND (reference sequence). The CDR3, as DNA: TGTGCCAGTAGTAAAGGAGGGTTCACCTACAATGAGCAGTTCTTC. Amino acids: CASSKGGFTYNEQFF.

There are a few counts of this clone. The chain couples TRBV11-3 to TRBJ2-3; the D gene is possibly TRBD2 (6 bases). CDR3 size: 15 residues. Deletions cut 3 bases from V and 1 base from J, with 11 bases between. Germline CDR1 reads SGHNT; CDR2 reads YENEEA. The CDR3 loop is CASSFTGDGTDTQYF. CDR3 DNA: TGTGCCAGCAGCTTCACGGGGGACGGCACAGATACGCAGTATTTT. Full variable domain (rest looked up from reference TRBV11-3 and TRBJ2-3): EAGVVQSPRYKIIEKKQPVAFWCNPISGHNTLYWYLQNLGQGPELLIRYENEEAVDDSQLPKDRFSAERLKGVDSTLKIQPAELGDSAVYLCASSFTGDGTDTQYFGPGTRLTVL.

The chain couples TRBV27 to TRBJ1-2, with TRBD1 matching 9 bases. The CDR3 length is 17 residues. Germline V lookup: CDR1 MNHEY, CDR2 SMNVEV (reference sequence). V gave up 2 bases and J gave up 4 bases; unmatched junction bases: 11. The CDR3 here is CASSLKSGTGTSYGYTF. The CDR3 DNA sequence: TGTGCCAGCAGTTTAAAATCAGGGACAGGGACCAGCTATGGCTACACCTTC.

This chain connects TRBV4-2 to TRBJ1-2; D remains unclear. Trimming left V 0 bases short and J 5 bases short, with 7 bases between. The CDR3 contains 13 residues. CDR1 is LGHNA and CDR2 is YNFKEQ in the germline V gene. This CDR3 reads CASSQDSVYGYTF. The DNA for the CDR3 is TGTGCCAGCAGCCAAGATTCCGTATATGGCTACACCTTC.

V gene TRBV19 combines with J gene TRBJ2-7; a weak D match, TRBD1 (8 bases). V lost 6 bases and J lost 2, with 14 bases in between. The CDR3 sequence is 14 residues long. The germline gives CDR1 LNHDA, CDR2 SQIVND (reference sequence). The CDR3 nucleotides are TGTGCCAGTAGCCTACAGGGGGGGGCCTACGAGCAGTACTTC. Translation gives CASSLQGGAYEQYF.